These 28 T cell receptor beta chains were all obtained from the same sample, sequenced in a study of memory CD4+ T cells and cytomegalovirus serostatus. The repertoire was sequenced with immunoSEQ multiplex PCR; TCRdb's copy has only in-frame clones and lacks some. This sample has about 57,000 clones, with more than 60% found just once. Single viable CD3+CD4+CD8-CD45RO+ cells were sorted as the memory CD4+ T cells. The sequenced material came from memory CD4+ T cells from blood. The receptors shown here come from an adult in good health and CMV-seronegative.

A few counts support this clone. This rearrangement joins TRBV28 to TRBJ2-2; D perhaps matches TRBD2 (6 bases). This CDR3 has 15 amino acids. The germline gives CDR1 MDHEN, CDR2 SYDVKM. V shed 4 bases and J shed 0 bases, with 9 bases lying between them. In nucleotides, the CDR3 is TGTGCCAGCAGTTCATTAGCGGCGAACACCGGGGAGCTGTTTTTT. As protein: CASSSLAANTGELFF.

The chain has TRBV18 and TRBJ2-1, with a weak D call TRBD2 (5 bases). Germline CDR1 KGHSH, CDR2 LQKENI. V dropped 2 bases and J dropped 5 bases, with 10 bases sitting between them. This CDR3 has 14 residues. CDR3 DNA sequence: TGTGCCAGCTCACCAGTTACGGGGAACAATGAGCAGTTCTTC. Translating it yields CASSPVTGNNEQFF. The whole variable domain, remainder taken from reference TRBV18 and TRBJ2-1, is NAGVMQNPRHLVRRRGQEARLRCSPMKGHSHVYWYRQLPEEGLKFMVYLQKENIIDESGMPKERFSAEFPKEGPSILRIQQVVRGDSAAYFCASSPVTGNNEQFFGPGTRLTVL.

This chain joins TRBV12-2 and TRBJ1-2. TRBV12-2 is an annotated pseudogene. The length of the CDR3 is 14 residues. In DNA, the CDR3 is TGTGCAAGTCGGCTCTTGAGGGGGGAATATGGCTACACCTTC. The encoded protein is CASRLLRGEYGYTF.

This clone was observed a handful of times. The chain carries TRBV5-1 and TRBJ2-2; TRBD1 or TRBD2 may be the D gene (5 bases each). V lost 6 bases and J lost 1, with 10 bases in between. CDR1 SGHRS and CDR2 YFSETQ come from the germline V gene. The CDR3 extends over 14 amino acids. As DNA, the CDR3 is TGCGCCAGCACAGAGGGGAGGAACACCGGGGAGCTGTTTTTT. It translates to CASTEGRNTGELFF.

The rearrangement links TRBV19 to TRBJ1-2; TRBD1 matches at 7 bases. Germline V lookup: CDR1 LNHDA, CDR2 SQIVND (reference sequence). The CDR3 has 14 amino acids. Trimming at V came to 8 bases and at J to 4 bases, leaving 10 bases not matched to a gene. Here the CDR3 DNA reads TGTGCCAGTCGGGGACAGACGAAAGCCTATGGCTACACCTTC. Translation gives CASRGQTKAYGYTF. The variable domain in full, completed from reference TRBV19 and TRBJ1-2, reads DGGITQSPKYLFRKEGQNVTLSCEQNLNHDAMYWYRQDPGQGLRLIYYSQIVNDFQKGDIAEGYSVSREKKESFPLTVTSAQKNPTAFYLCASRGQTKAYGYTFGSGTRLTVV.

The chain is built from TRBV5-1 and TRBJ1-6; D perhaps matches TRBD1 (5 bases). Germline V lookup: CDR1 SGHRS, CDR2 YFSETQ. This CDR3 has 20 residues. Trimming cost V 0 bases and J 0 bases, with 19 bases left between them. The CDR3 loop is CASSLAGVRRGSSYNSPLHF. Here the CDR3 DNA reads TGCGCCAGCAGCTTGGCCGGTGTCAGGAGGGGCAGCTCCTATAATTCACCCCTCCACTTT.

The gene calls are TRBV7-9 and TRBJ2-1, with 7 bases matching TRBD1. V gave up 5 bases and J gave up 6 bases; unmatched junction bases: 10. The CDR3 has 15 amino acids. In germline, CDR1 is SEHNR, CDR2 FQNEAQ (reference sequence). The CDR3 here is CASSQPGQRGNEQFF. The DNA of the CDR3 is TGTGCCAGCAGCCAGCCGGGACAGAGGGGCAATGAGCAGTTCTTC.

The rearrangement joins TRBV15 to TRBJ1-3; no clear D gene. CDR3 length: 15 amino acids. Germline lookup yields CDR1 LNHNV and CDR2 YYDKDF (reference sequence). V lost 5 bases and J 2 bases, leaving 13 bases between the germline ends. The CDR3 loop reads CATSPRQSTGNTIYF. The CDR3 DNA sequence: TGTGCCACCAGCCCCCGCCAGTCAACTGGAAACACCATATATTTT. Variable domain in full (rest from reference TRBV15 and TRBJ1-3): DAMVIQNPRYQVTQFGKPVTLSCSQTLNHNVMYWYQQKSSQAPKLLFHYYDKDFNNEADTPDNFQSRRPNTSFCFLDIRSPGLGDTAMYLCATSPRQSTGNTIYFGEGSWLTVV.

The CDR3 spells CASSRIGQPQHF. As DNA, the CDR3 is TGTGCCAGCAGCCGAATTGGACAGCCCCAGCATTTT. V usage is TRBV6-5 and J usage is TRBJ1-5, with no clear D. The germline gives CDR1 MNHEY, CDR2 SVGAGI. V lost 6 bases and J 7 bases, leaving 10 bases between the germline ends. This CDR3 contains 12 residues.

The chain couples TRBV7-2 to TRBJ1-4, with 8 bases lining up with TRBD1. CDR3 size: 15 residues. The junction had 6 bases not matched to a gene; V was cut back by 5 bases and J by 4 bases. CDR1 is SGHTA, CDR2 FQGNSA, per germline. The CDR3 DNA is TGTGCCAGCAGCGTAAGACAGGGGCATAATGAAAAACTGTTTTTT. It specifies CASSVRQGHNEKLFF.

The chain employs TRBV18 and TRBJ2-1, with 7 bases aligning to TRBD1. After removal of 4 bases from V and 0 bases from J, the junction contained 3 bases not matched to a gene. The CDR3 has 15 residues. CDR1 is KGHSH, CDR2 LQKENI, per germline. CDR3 sequence reads: CASSRGQNSYNEQFF. The DNA for the CDR3 is TGTGCCAGCTCACGGGGACAGAACTCCTACAATGAGCAGTTCTTC.

The chain uses TRBV5-4 and TRBJ1-1; the D is unclear. This CDR3 contains 14 residues. Germline V lookup: CDR1 SGHNT, CDR2 YYREEE (reference sequence). V lost 0 bases, J lost 1 base, and 7 bases lay in between. DNA for the CDR3: TGTGCCAGCAGCTTGGCTCGGGCGAACACTGAAGCTTTCTTT. It is translated as CASSLARANTEAFF. Drawing the rest from reference TRBV5-4 and TRBJ1-1, the complete variable domain is ETGVTQSPTHLIKTRGQQVTLRCSSQSGHNTVSWYQQALGQGPQFIFQYYREEENGRGNFPPRFSGLQFPNYSSELNVNALELDDSALYLCASSLARANTEAFFGQGTRLTVV.

V usage is TRBV7-3 and J usage is TRBJ1-5; D uncertain. The CDR3 is 14 amino acids. V was shortened by 5 bases and J by 5 bases, with 13 bases between the two germline ends. Germline assignment: CDR1 SGHTA and CDR2 FQGTGA. CDR3 residues: CASSMEGPHQPQHF. The CDR3, as DNA: TGTGCCAGCAGCATGGAGGGTCCCCATCAGCCCCAGCATTTT. The full variable domain, its missing parts supplied by reference TRBV7-3 and TRBJ1-5, is GAGVSQTPSNKVTEKGKYVELRCDPISGHTALYWYRQSLGQGPEFLIYFQGTGAADDSGLPNDRFFAVRPEGSVSTLKIQRTERGDSAVYLCASSMEGPHQPQHFGDGTRLSIL.

The chain is built from TRBV11-2 and TRBJ1-1; no definite D call. Germline loops: CDR1 SGHAT, CDR2 FQNNGV. This CDR3 has 12 residues. The V gene lost 0 bases and the J gene lost 9 bases, with 8 bases spanning the gap. The DNA for the CDR3 is TGTGCCAGCAGCTTAGAGACCGGTAAAGCTTTCTTT. It specifies CASSLETGKAFF.

The V gene is TRBV7-3, the J gene TRBJ2-7, with D tentatively TRBD1 (7 bases). Trimming took 5 bases from V and 1 from J, leaving 9 bases between them. Germline loops: CDR1 SGHTA, CDR2 FQGTGA. The CDR3 is made up of 13 amino acids. CDR3 region: CASSPGGSYEQYF. Written as DNA, the CDR3 is TGTGCCAGCAGCCCAGGGGGGTCCTACGAGCAGTACTTC.

V is TRBV5-6 and J is TRBJ2-1, with D hard to call. Germline lookup yields CDR1 SGHDT and CDR2 YYEEEE. The CDR3 covers 11 residues. V was pared by 1 base and J by 10 bases, with 6 bases between. CDR3 amino acids: CASSLRREQFF. The CDR3 nucleotides read TGTGCCAGCAGCTTGCGCCGGGAGCAGTTCTTC.

The chain is built from TRBV7-8 and TRBJ2-3; D is undetermined. The V gene's germline CDR1 is SGHVS and CDR2 FQNEAQ. V lost 3 bases, J lost 5 bases, and 9 bases lay in between. There are 13 residues in the CDR3. The chain's CDR3 is CASSFTTGDTQYF. CDR3 nucleotide sequence: TGTGCCAGCAGCTTCACGACTGGAGATACGCAGTATTTT.

This clone appeared a few times. The J gene is TRBJ1-4, the V gene TRBV5-1; D unclear. The CDR3 is 13 residues long. Germline CDR1 is SGHRS and CDR2 is YFSETQ. V was clipped by 0 bases and J by 5 bases, with 5 bases between them. This CDR3 is CASSLVRNEKLFF. CDR3 DNA: TGCGCCAGCAGCTTGGTCAGGAATGAAAAACTGTTTTTT.

The chain has TRBV18 and TRBJ2-5; a weak D match, TRBD1 (5 bases). Germline assignment: CDR1 KGHSH and CDR2 LQKENI. The CDR3 totals 14 residues. Trimming shortened V by 2 bases and J by 5 bases, and 12 bases separated the two germline ends. The CDR3 DNA is TGTGCCAGCTCACCAGGGGCGGCGAGGGAGACCCAGTACTTC. Protein product: CASSPGAARETQYF.

This clone has only a few counts. The chain has TRBV12-2 and TRBJ1-2. TRBV12-2 is a pseudogene. The CDR3 covers 16 residues. The CDR3 sequence is CASRLGWGEANYGYTF. The DNA of the CDR3 is TGTGCAAGTCGCTTAGGATGGGGGGAAGCTAACTATGGCTACACCTTC.

This sequence joins TRBV28 and TRBJ1-4; D uncertain. Between the trimmed V and J ends, which lost 6 bases and 0 bases, there was a span of 5 bases. This CDR3 comprises 13 residues. Germline CDR1 and CDR2: MDHEN and SYDVKM. The CDR3 is CASSRTTNEKLFF. The CDR3 nucleotides are TGTGCCAGCAGCCGAACAACTAATGAAAAACTGTTTTTT.

The CDR3 sequence: CASSPSKAGNTEAFF. Here the CDR3 DNA reads TGTGCCAGCAGCCCCAGTAAAGCCGGGAACACTGAAGCTTTCTTT. The gene calls are TRBV2 and TRBJ1-1; D not certain. The CDR3 spans 15 residues. Germline loops: CDR1 SNHLY, CDR2 FYNNEI. The ends were cut back, 6 bases at V and 1 base at J, with 15 bases in the middle.

The chain links TRBV6-5 to TRBJ2-5; weak D call: TRBD2 (6 bases). Germline CDR1 MNHEY, CDR2 SVGAGI. V was shortened by 6 bases and J by 5 bases, with 19 bases between the two germline ends. CDR3 length: 15 amino acids. The CDR3 sequence: CASSQGLTAGETQYF. In DNA form, the CDR3 reads TGTGCCAGCAGCCAGGGACTGACGGCGGGGGAGACCCAGTACTTC.

The gene calls are TRBV29-1 and TRBJ2-7; D not resolved. This CDR3 contains 12 residues. The V gene lost 3 bases and the J gene lost 2 bases, with 8 bases spanning the gap. Germline CDR1 and CDR2: SQVTM and ANQGSEA. The CDR3 loop reads CSVDQGTYEQYF. The CDR3 DNA reads as TGCAGCGTTGATCAAGGGACCTACGAGCAGTACTTC.

This sequence joins TRBV6-6 and TRBJ1-1; TRBD1 matches 9 bases. V lost 8 bases and J lost 5; bases outside the gene matches: 9. Germline loops: CDR1 MNHNY, CDR2 SVGAGI (reference sequence). There are 14 residues in the CDR3. The CDR3 reads CASGPGTGYTEAFF. The CDR3 bases are TGTGCCAGCGGTCCCGGGACAGGGTATACTGAAGCTTTCTTT.

In its sample, this clone was seen a few times. The rearrangement uses TRBV2 and TRBJ2-2; no reliable D call. The CDR3 has 16 amino acids. V shed 4 bases and J shed 4 bases, with 16 bases lying between them. Per germline, CDR1 SNHLY and CDR2 FYNNEI. CDR3 DNA sequence: TGTGCCAGCAGTGTAACGGACCCTTCCTCCACCGGGGAGCTGTTTTTT. Residues: CASSVTDPSSTGELFF.

This sequence joins TRBV4-1 and TRBJ1-1, with D possibly matching TRBD1 (5 bases). There are 16 residues in the CDR3. CDR1 is MGHRA and CDR2 is YSYEKL in the germline V gene. V was shortened by 3 bases and J by 1 base, with 15 bases between the two germline ends. CDR3 loop: CASSQDSGTGNTEAFF. The CDR3 DNA is TGCGCCAGCAGCCAGGACTCCGGGACGGGGAACACTGAAGCTTTCTTT.

The CDR3 reads CASNEGQGAYGYTF. Written as DNA, the CDR3 is TGTGCCAGCAACGAAGGACAGGGGGCGTATGGCTACACCTTC. This sequence joins TRBV5-6 and TRBJ1-2; 11 bases match TRBD1. Germline CDR1 and CDR2: SGHDT and YYEEEE. CDR3 length: 14 amino acids. V gave up 6 bases and J gave up 5 bases; unmatched junction bases: 6.